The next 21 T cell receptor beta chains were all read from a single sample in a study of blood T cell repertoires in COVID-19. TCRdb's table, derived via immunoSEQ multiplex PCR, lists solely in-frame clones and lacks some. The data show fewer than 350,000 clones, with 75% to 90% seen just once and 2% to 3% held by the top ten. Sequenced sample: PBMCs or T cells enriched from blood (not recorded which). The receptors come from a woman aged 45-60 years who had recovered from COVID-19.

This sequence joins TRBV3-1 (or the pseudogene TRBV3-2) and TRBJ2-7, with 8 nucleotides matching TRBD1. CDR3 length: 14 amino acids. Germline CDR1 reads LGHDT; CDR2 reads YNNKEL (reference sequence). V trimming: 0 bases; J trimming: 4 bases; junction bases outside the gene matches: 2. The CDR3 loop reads CASSQETGGYEQYF. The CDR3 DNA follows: TGTGCCAGCAGCCAAGAAACAGGGGGGTACGAGCAGTACTTC.

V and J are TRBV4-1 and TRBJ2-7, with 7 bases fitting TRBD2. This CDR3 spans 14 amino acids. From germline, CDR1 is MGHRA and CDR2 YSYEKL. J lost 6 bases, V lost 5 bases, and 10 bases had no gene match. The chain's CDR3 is CASSGPLSGGEQYF. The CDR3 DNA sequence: TGCGCCAGCAGCGGACCCCTCTCGGGGGGCGAGCAGTACTTC.

The CDR3 DNA reads TGTGCCAGTAGTCCTAAACAGGGGTTTGGCAATCAGCCCCAGCATTTT. It encodes CASSPKQGFGNQPQHF. V usage is TRBV19 and J usage is TRBJ1-5; TRBD1 aligns across 7 bases. The V gene end was trimmed by 5 bases and the J gene end by 2 bases; junction bases not matched to a gene: 9. Germline V gene data show CDR1 as LNHDA and CDR2 as SQIVND (reference sequence). The CDR3 is 16 residues long.

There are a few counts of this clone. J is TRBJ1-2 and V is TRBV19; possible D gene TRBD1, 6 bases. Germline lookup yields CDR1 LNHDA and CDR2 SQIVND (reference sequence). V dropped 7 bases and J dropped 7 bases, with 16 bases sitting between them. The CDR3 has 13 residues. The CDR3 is CASMQGRGTGYTF. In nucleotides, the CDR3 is TGTGCCAGTATGCAGGGGCGCGGAACTGGCTACACCTTC.

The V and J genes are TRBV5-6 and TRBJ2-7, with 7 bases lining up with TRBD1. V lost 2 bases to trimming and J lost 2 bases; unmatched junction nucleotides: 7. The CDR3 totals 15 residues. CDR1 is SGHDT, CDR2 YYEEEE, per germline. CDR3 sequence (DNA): TGTGCCAGCAGCTTTTCCGGGACAGCCCCCTACGAGCAGTACTTC. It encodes CASSFSGTAPYEQYF.

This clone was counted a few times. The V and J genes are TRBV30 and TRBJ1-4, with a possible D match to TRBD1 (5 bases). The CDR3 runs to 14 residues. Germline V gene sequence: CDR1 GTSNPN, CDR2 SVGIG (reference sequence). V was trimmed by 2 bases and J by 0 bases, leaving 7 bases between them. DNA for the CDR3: TGTGCCTGGAGTAAACAGGCAACTAATGAAAAACTGTTTTTT. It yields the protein CAWSKQATNEKLFF.

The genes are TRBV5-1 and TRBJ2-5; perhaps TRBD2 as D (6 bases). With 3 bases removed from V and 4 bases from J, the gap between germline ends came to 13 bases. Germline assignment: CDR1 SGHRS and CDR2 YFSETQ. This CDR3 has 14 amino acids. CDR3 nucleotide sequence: TGCGCCAGCAGCTCCGCGGGGACTGGAGAGACCCAGTACTTC. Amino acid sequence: CASSSAGTGETQYF.

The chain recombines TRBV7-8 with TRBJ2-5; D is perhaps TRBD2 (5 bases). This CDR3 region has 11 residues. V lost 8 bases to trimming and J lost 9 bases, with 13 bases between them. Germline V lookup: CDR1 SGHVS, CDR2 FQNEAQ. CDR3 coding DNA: TGTGCCAGCGGCACTAGTCGTTCCCAGTACTTC. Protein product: CASGTSRSQYF.

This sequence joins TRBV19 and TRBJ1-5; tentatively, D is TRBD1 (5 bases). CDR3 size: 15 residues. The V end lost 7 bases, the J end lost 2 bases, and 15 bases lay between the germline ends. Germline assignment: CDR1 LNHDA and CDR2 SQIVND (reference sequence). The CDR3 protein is CASTPGRAGNQPQHF. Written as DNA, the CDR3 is TGTGCCAGTACCCCAGGGAGGGCTGGCAATCAGCCCCAGCATTTT.

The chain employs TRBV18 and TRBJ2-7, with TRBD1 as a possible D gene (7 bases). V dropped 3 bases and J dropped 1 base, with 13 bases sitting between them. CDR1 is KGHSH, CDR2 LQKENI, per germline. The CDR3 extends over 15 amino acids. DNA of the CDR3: TGTGCCAGCTCACCGGCGGGGACAGTTTCCTACGAGCAGTACTTC. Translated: CASSPAGTVSYEQYF.

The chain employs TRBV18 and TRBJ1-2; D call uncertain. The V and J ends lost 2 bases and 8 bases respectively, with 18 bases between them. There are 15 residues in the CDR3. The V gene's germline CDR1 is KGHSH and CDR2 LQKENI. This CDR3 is CASSPGLGLGWGYTF. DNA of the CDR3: TGTGCCAGCTCACCAGGGCTCGGTTTGGGTTGGGGCTACACCTTC. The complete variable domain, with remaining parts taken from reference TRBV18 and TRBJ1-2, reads NAGVMQNPRHLVRRRGQEARLRCSPMKGHSHVYWYRQLPEEGLKFMVYLQKENIIDESGMPKERFSAEFPKEGPSILRIQQVVRGDSAAYFCASSPGLGLGWGYTFGSGTRLTVV.

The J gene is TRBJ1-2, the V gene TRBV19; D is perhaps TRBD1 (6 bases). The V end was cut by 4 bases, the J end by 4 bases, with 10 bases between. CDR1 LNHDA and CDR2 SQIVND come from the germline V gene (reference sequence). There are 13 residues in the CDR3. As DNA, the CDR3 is TGTGCCAGTAGTAAGACAGGCCGCTATGGCTACACCTTC. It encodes CASSKTGRYGYTF.

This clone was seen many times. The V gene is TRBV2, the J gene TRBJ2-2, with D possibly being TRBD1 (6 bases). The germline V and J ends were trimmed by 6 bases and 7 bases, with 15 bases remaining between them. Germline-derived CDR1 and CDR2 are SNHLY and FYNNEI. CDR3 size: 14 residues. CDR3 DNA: TGTGCCAGCAGGGGGTACCAGGGACACGGGGAGCTGTTTTTT. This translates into CASRGYQGHGELFF. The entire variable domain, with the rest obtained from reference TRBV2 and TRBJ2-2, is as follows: EPEVTQTPSHQVTQMGQEVILRCVPISNHLYFYWYRQILGQKVEFLVSFYNNEISEKSEIFDDQFSVERPDGSNFTLKIRSTKLEDSAMYFCASRGYQGHGELFFGEGSRLTVL.

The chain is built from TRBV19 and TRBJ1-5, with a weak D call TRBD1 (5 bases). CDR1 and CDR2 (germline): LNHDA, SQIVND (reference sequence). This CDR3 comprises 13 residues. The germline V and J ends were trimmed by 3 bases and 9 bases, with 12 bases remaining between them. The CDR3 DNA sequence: TGTGCCAGTAGTATGGCAGGGTGGCGGCCCCAGCATTTT. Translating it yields CASSMAGWRPQHF. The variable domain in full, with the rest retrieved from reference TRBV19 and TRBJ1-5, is DGGITQSPKYLFRKEGQNVTLSCEQNLNHDAMYWYRQDPGQGLRLIYYSQIVNDFQKGDIAEGYSVSREKKESFPLTVTSAQKNPTAFYLCASSMAGWRPQHFGDGTRLSIL.

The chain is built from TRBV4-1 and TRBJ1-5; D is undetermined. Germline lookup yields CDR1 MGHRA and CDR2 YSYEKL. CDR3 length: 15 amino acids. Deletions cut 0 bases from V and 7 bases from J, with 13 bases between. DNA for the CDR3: TGCGCCAGCAGCCAAGAGACGTCCTTCGGGCAGCCCCAGCATTTT. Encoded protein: CASSQETSFGQPQHF.

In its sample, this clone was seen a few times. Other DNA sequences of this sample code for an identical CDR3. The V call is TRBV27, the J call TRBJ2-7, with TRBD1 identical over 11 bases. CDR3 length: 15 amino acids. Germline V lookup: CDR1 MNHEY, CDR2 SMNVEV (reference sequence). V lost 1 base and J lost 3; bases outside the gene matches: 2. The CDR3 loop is CASSLLGQGVYEQYF. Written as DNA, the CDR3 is TGTGCCAGCAGTTTATTGGGACAGGGGGTCTACGAGCAGTACTTC.

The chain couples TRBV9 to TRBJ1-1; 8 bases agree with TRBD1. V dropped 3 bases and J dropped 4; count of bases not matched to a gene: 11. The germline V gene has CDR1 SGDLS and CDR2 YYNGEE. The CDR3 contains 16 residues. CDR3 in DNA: TGTGCCAGCAGCGCTTTAACAGGGGGTGTTGGCACTGAAGCTTTCTTT. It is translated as CASSALTGGVGTEAFF.

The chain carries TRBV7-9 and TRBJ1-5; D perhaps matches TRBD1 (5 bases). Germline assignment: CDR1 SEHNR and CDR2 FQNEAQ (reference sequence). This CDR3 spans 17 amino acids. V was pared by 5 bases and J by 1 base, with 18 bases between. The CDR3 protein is CASSTSGGGGSNQPQHF. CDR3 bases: TGTGCCAGCAGCACTAGCGGGGGGGGAGGAAGCAATCAGCCCCAGCATTTT.

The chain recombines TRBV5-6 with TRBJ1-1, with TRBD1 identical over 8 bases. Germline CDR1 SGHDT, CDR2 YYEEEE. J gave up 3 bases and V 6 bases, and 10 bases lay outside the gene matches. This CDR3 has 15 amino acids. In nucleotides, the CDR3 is TGTGCCAGCAACAGACAGGGGATGGTGGACACTGAAGCTTTCTTT. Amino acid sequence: CASNRQGMVDTEAFF.

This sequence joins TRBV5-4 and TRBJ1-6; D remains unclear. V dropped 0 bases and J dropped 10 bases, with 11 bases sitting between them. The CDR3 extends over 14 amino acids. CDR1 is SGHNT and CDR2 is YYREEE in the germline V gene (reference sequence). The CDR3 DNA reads TGTGCCAGCAGCTTGGACCTGACTTTATCACCCCTCCACTTT. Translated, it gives CASSLDLTLSPLHF.

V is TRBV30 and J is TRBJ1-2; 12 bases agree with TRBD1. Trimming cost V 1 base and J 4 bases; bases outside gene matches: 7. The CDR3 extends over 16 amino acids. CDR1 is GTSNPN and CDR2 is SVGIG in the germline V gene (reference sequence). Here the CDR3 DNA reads TGTGCCTGGAGTGCGGGACAGGGGGCTGCGGGCTATGGCTACACCTTC. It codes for CAWSAGQGAAGYGYTF.